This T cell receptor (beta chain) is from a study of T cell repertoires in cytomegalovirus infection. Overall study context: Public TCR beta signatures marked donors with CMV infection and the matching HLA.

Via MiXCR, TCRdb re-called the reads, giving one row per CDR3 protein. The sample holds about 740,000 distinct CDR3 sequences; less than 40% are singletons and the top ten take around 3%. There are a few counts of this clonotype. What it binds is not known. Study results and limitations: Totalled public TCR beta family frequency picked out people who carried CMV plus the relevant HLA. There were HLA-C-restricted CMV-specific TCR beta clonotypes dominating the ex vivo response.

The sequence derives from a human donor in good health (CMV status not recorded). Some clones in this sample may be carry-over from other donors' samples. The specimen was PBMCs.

The CDR3 nucleotides read TGTGCCAGCAGTCCCTGGACTAGCGGGACCAGCTACGAGCAGTACTTC. Its translation is CASSPWTSGTSYEQYF. The genes are TRBV27 and TRBJ2-7, with 12 bases aligning to TRBD2. The V gene's germline CDR1 is MNHEY and CDR2 SMNVEV (reference sequence). This CDR3 has 16 residues. With 5 bases clipped from V and 3 bases from J, the junction kept 8 bases outside the gene matches.